Reported below is one T cell receptor beta chain. The source of the sample is a study of blood T cell repertoires in COVID-19. Study context: Whether acute or convalescent, the COVID-19 samples came from the United States, Italy and Spain. Nucleic acid was either cDNA or gDNA, and it came from T cells, B-cell-depleted T cells, or PBMCs.

Trimming removed 7 bases from V and 1 base from J, with 8 bases in between. Germline CDR1 is SQVTM and CDR2 is ANQGSEA. This CDR3 contains 11 residues. Methods used by the authors: Estimated nucleated cell counts came from reference gene primer amplification. The assay was immunoSEQ multiplex PCR, and TCRdb's table has in-frame clones only and misses some. The V and J calls and clone size are taken from that table; D and trimming were inferred from the DNA. The sample has about 83,000 clones, just over 85% seen once. The receptor comes from an elderly woman in a cohort sampled during active or convalescent COVID-19. The V call is TRBV29-1, the J call TRBJ2-7, with no clear D. Sequences were obtained from peripheral blood. CDR3 in DNA: TGCAGCGCCTATAATTCCTACGAGCAGTACTTC. It translates to CSAYNSYEQYF.